This T cell receptor (beta chain) emerged from a study of shared clonotypes between healthy human individuals. Study outcomes and limitations: An expected dependence of interdonor clonotype sharing on sequencing depth was noted.

Execution of the assay was at deep level. Investigators spread the genomic DNA of each subset evenly over several immunoSEQ plates. Profiling relied on immunoSEQ multiplex PCR, and the TCRdb table lists in-frame clones only, not all of them. The sample contains about 1,900,000 clones, 85% to 95% of which appear only once. CDR1 and CDR2 (germline): SGHDT, YYEEEE. This CDR3 has 13 residues. V shed 4 bases and J shed 3 bases, with 10 bases lying between them. Regarding this clone: Its specificity is not known.

Naive CD8 cells were CD45RO-negative, positively selected for CCR7, excluding terminally differentiated effector memory CD45RA+ cells. Material for sequencing was naive CD8+ T cells sorted from blood. The receptor comes from a man between 18 and 29 years old in good health. The chain is built from TRBV5-6 and TRBJ2-5; D remains ambiguous. CDR3 coding DNA: TGTGCCAGCAGCCCCGAATCGGAAGAGACCCAGTACTTC. Translation: CASSPESEETQYF.